One T cell receptor beta chain is described in this entry. What it binds is unknown. This entry belongs to a study of cytomegalovirus exposure and HLA in healthy donors. Study-level findings and limits: TCR beta V segments were, for the most part, productive about 87% or about 30% of the time in an earlier analysis. There were reportedly fewer N-insertions in an Asian-associated ancestry cluster than the roughly 670-donor mean, in a later analysis. Accurate HLA-A and HLA-B prediction from TCR beta sequences was reported for most subjects.

CDR3 length: 17 amino acids. Germline V gives CDR1 SGDLS, CDR2 YYNGEE. Trimming cost V 0 bases and J 6 bases, with 18 bases left between them. The PCR had 60 Vbeta and 13 Jbeta primers. Here immunoSEQ multiplex PCR was the method, and the copy in TCRdb shows in-frame clones only, minus some. The sample gives 200,000 to 250,000 clones, 82% of which show up once; 5.4% is in the top ten. The clonotype was recovered from a woman in her thirties or forties in good health and CMV-seropositive. This sequence joins TRBV9 and TRBJ1-4; D possibly corresponds to TRBD1 (5 bases). The sequenced material came from PBMCs. The CDR3 protein is CASSVGGVLRVDEKLFF. CDR3 coding DNA: TGTGCCAGCAGCGTAGGGGGGGTCTTGAGGGTGGATGAAAAACTGTTTTTT.